Each of the 14 T cell receptor beta chains below was sequenced from the same sample in a study of spatial heterogeneity in lung cancer. The study, taken as a whole, reports: Counts of expanded intratumoral alpha and beta TCRs tracked tumor mutation counts.

Their specific antigens are unknown. TCRdb re-analysed the 5' RACE reads in MiXCR, keeping a single row per CDR3 protein. The sample lists about 9,800 distinct CDR3 sequences; 5.5% to 7% were seen once. Time point indicated: sample taken at primary tumor resection. This material consisted of lung tumor tissue, taken at surgery. Receptors originate from a male donor with early-stage non-small cell lung cancer.

This clonotype has a count of ten or more. Because this beta chain is a stray read in a library intended to capture alpha chains, its abundance should not be given much weight. This chain links TRBV7-2 with TRBJ2-3; 8 bases align to TRBD2. The CDR3 length is 13 residues. Looked up from germline, CDR1 is SGHTA and CDR2 is FQGNSA. The V segment lost 5 bases and the J segment 8 bases; nucleotides outside the gene matches: 6. CDR3 bases: TGTGCCAGCAGCCCAACTAGCGGCGGTACGCAGTATTTT. As protein: CASSPTSGGTQYF.

Many counts were recorded for this clonotype. This beta chain is off target for a library built for alpha chains, so its abundance means little. J is TRBJ1-1 and V is TRBV20-1; D may be TRBD1 (6 bases). CDR1 is DFQATT, CDR2 SNEGSKA, per germline (reference sequence). The CDR3 has 15 residues. The V end was cut by 0 bases, the J end by 6 bases, with 17 bases between. CDR3: CSARDWTAPAPEAFF. CDR3 in DNA: TGCAGTGCTAGAGATTGGACAGCCCCAGCTCCTGAAGCTTTCTTT.

As for this clonotype: Because the library targeted alpha chains, this beta chain is an off-target read whose size means little. The chain couples TRBV28 to TRBJ1-1; D uncertain. The V gene's germline CDR1 is MDHEN and CDR2 SYDVKM. The V and J ends lost 5 bases and 0 bases respectively, with 13 bases between them. The CDR3 is 15 amino acids. The CDR3 is CASSPHWRMNTEAFF. The CDR3 bases are TGTGCCAGCAGTCCTCACTGGAGGATGAACACTGAAGCTTTCTTT.

In regard to this clonotype: As an off-target read in a library built for alpha chains, this beta chain has a frequency of little significance. This sequence joins TRBV28 and TRBJ1-2; 8 bases fit TRBD1. The CDR3 has 13 amino acids. Per germline, CDR1 MDHEN and CDR2 SYDVKM. Unmatched junction bases numbered 2, after V lost 2 bases and J lost 6 bases. The CDR3 spells CASSLQGAHGYTF. CDR3 bases: TGTGCCAGCAGTTTACAGGGGGCGCATGGCTACACCTTC.

This clonotype was seen many times. Because the library targeted alpha chains, this beta chain is an off-target read whose size means little. The V and J genes are TRBV9 and TRBJ2-1; D possibly corresponds to TRBD2 (6 bases). The CDR3 has 15 residues. CDR1 is SGDLS and CDR2 is YYNGEE in the germline V gene. The V gene lost 1 base and the J gene lost 6 bases, with 14 bases spanning the gap. Written as DNA, the CDR3 is TGTGCCAGCAGCGTATTAGGACGGGGGTCCAATGAGCAGTTCTTC. Translating gives CASSVLGRGSNEQFF.

This clonotype ranks as medium-sized (0.01 to 0.1%). The library was prepared for alpha chains; this beta chain is a stray read, so its frequency means little. V is TRBV7-2 and J is TRBJ2-5, with D perhaps matching TRBD1 or TRBD2 (5 bases each). This CDR3 has 12 amino acids. The V gene's germline CDR1 is SGHTA and CDR2 FQGNSA. V shed 7 bases and J shed 7 bases, with 13 bases lying between them. The CDR3 coding sequence is TGTGCCAGCATCAAAGGGGCGGGGACCCAGTACTTC. It encodes CASIKGAGTQYF.

This clonotype was seen at least ten times. In a library made to pick up alpha chains, this beta chain is a stray read with a size that means little. The chain uses TRBV7-3 and TRBJ1-3; the D gene is possibly TRBD1 (5 bases). Germline CDR1 and CDR2: SGHTA and FQGTGA. The CDR3 has 14 amino acids. Trimming left V 4 bases short and J 2 bases short, with 9 bases between. CDR3 sequence (DNA): TGTGCCAGCAGCTCCTCAGGGCCTGGAAACACCATATATTTT. It specifies CASSSSGPGNTIYF.

This clonotype was picked up many times. As an off-target read in a library built for alpha chains, this beta chain has a frequency of little significance. The chain carries TRBV29-1 and TRBJ1-5, with a weak D call TRBD1 (6 bases). The germline gives CDR1 SQVTM, CDR2 ANQGSEA. Trimming pared 6 bases from V and 5 bases from J, leaving 14 bases between. This CDR3 region has 13 residues. CDR3 coding DNA: TGCAGCGTAGGAGGACAGCGCTATCAGCCCCAGCATTTT. Translating it yields CSVGGQRYQPQHF.

This clonotype was detected many times. A library made for alpha chains picked up this beta chain off target, so its size means little. The chain has TRBV20-1 and TRBJ1-5; D is perhaps TRBD1 (5 bases). Looked up from germline, CDR1 is DFQATT and CDR2 is SNEGSKA (reference sequence). V dropped 6 bases and J dropped 1 base, with 13 bases sitting between them. CDR3 length: 14 residues. The CDR3 sequence: CSAAPGLSNQPQHF. The CDR3 nucleotides read TGCAGTGCGGCACCGGGACTAAGCAATCAGCCCCAGCATTTT.

There are many counts of this clonotype. Little can be read into the size of this beta chain, an off-target read in a library designed for alpha chains. The chain links TRBV5-6 to TRBJ2-3; 9 positions match TRBD1. The CDR3 spans 16 residues. With 2 bases clipped from V and 6 bases from J, the junction kept 10 bases outside the gene matches. Germline CDR1 SGHDT, CDR2 YYEEEE. The CDR3 region is CASSFYRGRTHDTQYF. CDR3 sequence (DNA): TGTGCCAGCAGCTTTTACAGGGGGCGTACACATGATACGCAGTATTTT.

This clonotype is classed as medium-sized (0.01 to 0.1%). This beta chain turned up in a library designed for alpha chains; as an off-target read, its abundance says little. V gene TRBV28 combines with J gene TRBJ2-7, with D possibly matching TRBD2 (7 bases). CDR1 and CDR2 from the germline V gene are MDHEN and SYDVKM. V lost 2 bases to trimming and J lost 2 bases, with 13 bases between them. The CDR3 has 15 residues. CDR3 sequence: CASSLRGGTTYEQYV. The CDR3 DNA follows: TGTGCCAGCAGTTTACGCGGGGGCACCACCTACGAGCAGTACGTC.

This clonotype came up many times. Since the library was made to target alpha chains, this beta chain is a stray read and its abundance is not meaningful. The rearrangement uses TRBV10-3 and TRBJ2-1; 7 bases are a match to TRBD1. Germline loops: CDR1 ENHRY, CDR2 SYGVKD. V shed 4 bases, J shed 7 bases, and the junction held 4 bases outside the gene matches. The CDR3 spans 13 residues. CDR3 in DNA: TGTGCCATCAGTGGGGGACAGTTAAATGAGCAGTTCTTC. Protein product: CAISGGQLNEQFF.

This clonotype was seen repeatedly, ten times or more. Since the library was made to target alpha chains, this beta chain is a stray read and its abundance is not meaningful. The V and J genes are TRBV7-9 and TRBJ2-1; D is tentatively TRBD1 or TRBD2 (5 bases each). The germline gives CDR1 SEHNR, CDR2 FQNEAQ (reference sequence). Trimming removed 5 bases at V and 2 bases at J, with 13 bases between. The CDR3 totals 15 residues. The CDR3 is CASSPQLGAYNEQFF. As DNA, the CDR3 is TGTGCCAGCAGCCCCCAACTAGGGGCCTACAATGAGCAGTTCTTC.

This clonotype came up a few times. Little can be read into the size of this beta chain, an off-target read in a library designed for alpha chains. The chain is built from TRBV7-3 and TRBJ1-6; 10 bases map to TRBD1. Germline CDR1 reads SGHTA; CDR2 reads FQGTGA. The V and J ends lost 5 bases and 5 bases, in that order; junction bases with no gene match: 3. This CDR3 spans 15 amino acids. As DNA, the CDR3 is TGTGCCAGCAGCCGGACAGGGGGAGATAATTCACCCCTCCACTTT. Translation gives CASSRTGGDNSPLHF.